A single sample is the source of the 18 T cell receptor beta chains below, sequenced in a study of cytomegalovirus exposure and HLA in healthy donors (dated by TCRdb to about 2017). Libraries were constructed by the immunoSEQ multiplex PCR assay. For the multiplex PCR, a mixture combining 60 forward primers for TCR Vbeta segments and 13 reverse primers for TCR Jbeta segments was used. Drawn from immuneACCESS, this table holds only the in-frame rearrangements with V and J called that TCRdb kept. Clones are partly lost; checked studies trace under half to an unresolved V gene and leave the rest unexplained. The sample yields roughly 240,000 clones; 85% were counted once. The top ten constitute around 0.23% of the sample. Input material: PBMCs. The origin of the receptors is a girl aged 2 to 10 in good health and CMV-seronegative.

The chain recombines TRBV7-9 with TRBJ1-2, with D perhaps TRBD1 (5 bases). The germline gives CDR1 SEHNR, CDR2 FQNEAQ (reference sequence). The CDR3 is 18 residues long. Deletions cut 5 bases from V and 4 bases from J, with 26 bases between. DNA of the CDR3: TGTGCCAGCAGCATCCCTAAGACAGATCTTGCCTCCTTCTATGGCTACACCTTC. It codes for CASSIPKTDLASFYGYTF.

The chain is built from TRBV4-2 and TRBJ2-7; 10 bases are a match to TRBD2. The germline CDR1 and CDR2 sequences are LGHNA and YNFKEQ. CDR3 length equals 16 residues. Trimming removed 0 bases from V and 0 bases from J; junction bases left unmatched: 2. The CDR3 nucleotides read TGTGCCAGCAGCCAAGAGTCTAGCGGGAGCTCCTACGAGCAGTACTTC. Translating gives CASSQESSGSSYEQYF.

The chain couples TRBV5-6 to TRBJ1-1; maybe TRBD1 (5 bases). CDR3 length: 18 amino acids. Germline loops: CDR1 SGHDT, CDR2 YYEEEE. The V and J ends lost 0 bases and 0 bases respectively, with 18 bases between them. The CDR3 is CASSLGRDFIRMNTEAFF. In nucleotides, the CDR3 is TGTGCCAGCAGCTTGGGACGGGACTTTATTCGTATGAACACTGAAGCTTTCTTT.

V is TRBV5-6 and J is TRBJ1-6; TRBD1 might be the D (6 bases). CDR1 is SGHDT, CDR2 YYEEEE, per germline. The CDR3 is made up of 15 amino acids. Trimming shortened V by 4 bases and J by 7 bases, and 15 bases separated the two germline ends. This CDR3 is CASSPPYRANSPLHF. DNA for the CDR3: TGTGCCAGCAGCCCCCCGTACAGGGCAAATTCACCCCTCCACTTT.

The rearrangement joins TRBV6-5 to TRBJ2-7, with TRBD1 matching 8 bases. The germline CDR1 and CDR2 sequences are MNHEY and SVGAGI. The length of the CDR3 is 15 residues. V lost 2 bases to trimming and J lost 0 bases; unmatched junction nucleotides: 3. DNA of the CDR3: TGTGCCAGCAGTTACGGGACAGGACCCTCCTACGAGCAGTACTTC. Protein: CASSYGTGPSYEQYF.

This sequence joins TRBV11-2 and TRBJ2-2; 9 bases are a match to TRBD2. CDR3 size: 16 residues. Germline V gene data show CDR1 as SGHAT and CDR2 as FQNNGV. Trimming took 6 bases from V and 4 from J; bases not matched to a gene: 9. This chain's CDR3 is CASRYTAGGATGELFF. The CDR3 DNA is TGTGCCAGCAGATATACTGCGGGAGGGGCCACCGGGGAGCTGTTTTTT.

The chain couples TRBV6-4 to TRBJ2-3; weak D call: TRBD2 (6 bases). Germline CDR1 and CDR2: MRHNA and SNTAGT. Trimming left V 0 bases short and J 1 base short, with 8 bases between. The CDR3 spans 15 residues. This CDR3 reads CASSDSPGGTDTQYF. As DNA, the CDR3 is TGTGCCAGCAGTGACTCACCGGGGGGCACAGATACGCAGTATTTT.

The chain employs TRBV18 and TRBJ2-2; 9 positions agree with TRBD2. CDR3 size: 16 residues. The V segment lost 3 bases and the J segment 5 bases; nucleotides outside the gene matches: 7. CDR1 and CDR2 from the germline V gene are KGHSH and LQKENI. For the CDR3, the DNA is TGTGCCAGCTCACCTTTGCCTAGCGGGAATACCGGGGAGCTGTTTTTT. Protein sequence: CASSPLPSGNTGELFF.

The chain has TRBV11-3 and TRBJ1-3; TRBD1 might be the D (6 bases). The J call could be wrong; TRBJ2-2 is a better fit for the DNA end. Germline CDR1 is SGHNT and CDR2 is YENEEA. The CDR3 extends over 15 amino acids. DNA of the CDR3: TGTGCCAGCAGCGACCGGGACATGAACACCGGGGAGCTGTTTTTT. It is translated as CASSDRDMNTGELFF.

The chain links TRBV7-2 to TRBJ2-1; TRBD1 matches 7 bases. CDR1 is SGHTA, CDR2 FQGNSA, per germline. The CDR3 has 13 residues. The ends lost 3 bases at V and 7 bases at J; junction bases unmatched: 3. CDR3 sequence (DNA): TGTGCCAGCAGCTTGGGACAGAAGAATGAGCAGTTCTTC. Protein: CASSLGQKNEQFF.

J is TRBJ1-1 and V is TRBV15, with D tentatively TRBD1 (6 bases). V was pared by 1 base and J by 1 base, with 13 bases between. The CDR3 has 16 amino acids. Germline lookup yields CDR1 LNHNV and CDR2 YYDKDF (reference sequence). The DNA of the CDR3 is TGTGCCACCAGCAGAGGGACTGCGGGGGCGAACACTGAAGCTTTCTTT. Translating it yields CATSRGTAGANTEAFF.

The chain employs TRBV27 and TRBJ2-7; 8 nucleotides line up with TRBD1. Germline assignment: CDR1 MNHEY and CDR2 SMNVEV (reference sequence). Losses at the gene ends were 8 bases for V and 4 bases for J; bases not matched to a gene: 10. The CDR3 spans 14 residues. CDR3 sequence (DNA): TGTGCCAGCGGGGGACCCGGGACAGGATACGAGCAGTACTTC. As protein: CASGGPGTGYEQYF.

The V and J genes are TRBV29-1 and TRBJ2-7; perhaps TRBD2 as D (6 bases). This CDR3 spans 13 amino acids. CDR1 and CDR2 (germline): SQVTM, ANQGSEA. Trimming shortened V by 1 base and J by 4 bases, and 11 bases separated the two germline ends. Here the CDR3 reads CSVEAVGRYEQYF. The CDR3 nucleotides are TGCAGCGTTGAAGCGGTGGGGAGGTACGAGCAGTACTTC.

The chain recombines TRBV19 with TRBJ1-4; D is undetermined. There are 15 residues in the CDR3. Trimming cost V 2 bases and J 6 bases, with 13 bases left between them. In germline, CDR1 is LNHDA, CDR2 SQIVND (reference sequence). The CDR3 here is CASSIIGVSDEKLFF. CDR3 nucleotides: TGTGCCAGTAGTATAATTGGAGTTTCCGATGAAAAACTGTTTTTT.

The J gene is TRBJ2-7, the V gene TRBV29-1; the match to TRBD1 covers 10 bases. Germline V CDR1 and CDR2: SQVTM, ANQGSEA. Losses at the gene ends were 4 bases for V and 7 bases for J; bases not matched to a gene: 13. This CDR3 is 15 amino acids long. The CDR3, as DNA: TGCAGCGTTGGTACCGGGACAGGGGCCCCCCAGGAGCAGTACTTC. It specifies CSVGTGTGAPQEQYF.

The gene calls are TRBV18 and TRBJ2-6, with D possibly TRBD2 on 6 matching bases. The V gene lost 3 bases and the J gene lost 2 bases, with 14 bases spanning the gap. The CDR3 runs to 17 residues. Germline loops: CDR1 KGHSH, CDR2 LQKENI. The CDR3 spells CASSPWGGGTGANVLTF. For the CDR3, the DNA is TGTGCCAGCTCACCCTGGGGAGGTGGCACTGGGGCCAACGTCCTGACTTTC.

This chain uses TRBV9 with TRBJ2-3; TRBD2 agrees at 8 bases. Trimming took 3 bases from V and 6 from J; bases not matched to a gene: 9. Germline assignment: CDR1 SGDLS and CDR2 YYNGEE. The CDR3 is 15 amino acids. CDR3 nucleotide sequence: TGTGCCAGCAGCGCAGCGGGGGCCAGTATGGATACGCAGTATTTT. Translating gives CASSAAGASMDTQYF.

In DNA form, the CDR3 reads TGTGCCAGCACCGCTACAGGGAGAGAGACCCAGTACTTC. Protein sequence: CASTATGRETQYF. The J gene is TRBJ2-5, the V gene TRBV27, with D possibly being TRBD1 (6 bases). Germline values: CDR1 MNHEY, CDR2 SMNVEV (reference sequence). Trimming took off 7 bases at V and 4 bases at J, with 13 bases between the two ends. The CDR3 has 13 amino acids.